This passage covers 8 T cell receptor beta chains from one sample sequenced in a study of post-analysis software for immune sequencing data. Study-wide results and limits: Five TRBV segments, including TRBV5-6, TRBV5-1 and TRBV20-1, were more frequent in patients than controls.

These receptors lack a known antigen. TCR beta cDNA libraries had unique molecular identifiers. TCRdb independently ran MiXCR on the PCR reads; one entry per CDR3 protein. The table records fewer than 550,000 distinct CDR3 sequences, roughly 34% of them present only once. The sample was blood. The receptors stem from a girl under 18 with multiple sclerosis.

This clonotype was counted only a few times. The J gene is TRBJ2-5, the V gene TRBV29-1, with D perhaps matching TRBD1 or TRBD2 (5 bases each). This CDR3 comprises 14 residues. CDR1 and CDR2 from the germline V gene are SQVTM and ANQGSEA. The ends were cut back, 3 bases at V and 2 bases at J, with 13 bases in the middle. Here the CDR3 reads CSVDNLGVQETQYF. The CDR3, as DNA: TGCAGCGTTGACAATTTGGGGGTGCAAGAGACCCAGTACTTC.

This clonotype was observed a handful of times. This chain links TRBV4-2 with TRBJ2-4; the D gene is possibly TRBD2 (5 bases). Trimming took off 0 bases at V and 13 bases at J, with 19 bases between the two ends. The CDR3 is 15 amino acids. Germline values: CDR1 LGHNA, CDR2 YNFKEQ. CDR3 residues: CASSQERGTLREQYF. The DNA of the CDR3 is TGTGCCAGCAGCCAAGAACGGGGAACTCTGCGAGAGCAGTACTTC.

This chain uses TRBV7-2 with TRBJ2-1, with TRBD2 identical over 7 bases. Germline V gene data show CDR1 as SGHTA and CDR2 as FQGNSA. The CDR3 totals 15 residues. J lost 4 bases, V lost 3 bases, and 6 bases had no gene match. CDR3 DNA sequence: TGTGCCAGCAGCTTGGGACTACCAACTTACAATGAGCAGTTCTTC. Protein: CASSLGLPTYNEQFF.

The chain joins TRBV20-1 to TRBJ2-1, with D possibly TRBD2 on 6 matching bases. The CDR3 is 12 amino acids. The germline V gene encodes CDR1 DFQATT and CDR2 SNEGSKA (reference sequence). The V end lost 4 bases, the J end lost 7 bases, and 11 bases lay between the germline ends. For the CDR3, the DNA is TGCAGTGCTACCGGGGGACGGAATGAGCAGTTCTTC. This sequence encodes CSATGGRNEQFF.

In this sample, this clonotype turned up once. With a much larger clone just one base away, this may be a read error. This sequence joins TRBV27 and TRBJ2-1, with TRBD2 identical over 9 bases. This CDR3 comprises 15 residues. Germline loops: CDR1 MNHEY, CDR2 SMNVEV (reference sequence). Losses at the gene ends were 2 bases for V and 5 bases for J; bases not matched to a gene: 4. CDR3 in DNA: TGTGCCAGCAGTTTAACGGTAGCGGGGGACAATGAGCAGTTCTTC. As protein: CASSLTVAGDNEQFF.

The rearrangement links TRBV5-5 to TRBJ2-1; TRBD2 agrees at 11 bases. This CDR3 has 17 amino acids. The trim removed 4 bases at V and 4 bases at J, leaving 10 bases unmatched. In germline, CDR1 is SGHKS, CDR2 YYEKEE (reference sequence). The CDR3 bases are TGTGCCAGCAGCCCTCGGCTAGCGGGGGGACGTTACAATGAGCAGTTCTTC. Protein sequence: CASSPRLAGGRYNEQFF.

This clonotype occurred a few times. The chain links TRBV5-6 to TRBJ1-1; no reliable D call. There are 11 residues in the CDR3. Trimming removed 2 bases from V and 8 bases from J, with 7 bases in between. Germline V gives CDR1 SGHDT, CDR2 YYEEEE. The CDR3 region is CASSFGREAFF. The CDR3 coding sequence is TGTGCCAGCAGCTTCGGCAGAGAAGCTTTCTTT.

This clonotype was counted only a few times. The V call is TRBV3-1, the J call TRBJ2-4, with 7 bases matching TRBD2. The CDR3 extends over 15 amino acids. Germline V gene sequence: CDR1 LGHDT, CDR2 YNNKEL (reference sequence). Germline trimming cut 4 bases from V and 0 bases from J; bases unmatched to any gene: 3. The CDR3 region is CASSLGGVAKNIQYF. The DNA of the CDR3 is TGTGCCAGCAGCCTGGGAGGGGTAGCCAAAAACATTCAGTACTTC.